This T cell receptor beta chain was profiled in a study of T cell responses to AZD1222 COVID-19 vaccine. At the level of the study: The study pooled second doses at about 4 or about 12 weeks.

Study-wide results and caveats: With two AZD1222 doses given, Spike-specific TCR breadth and depth both rose.

This clone showed up just a few times. Its antigen is as yet unknown. Data came from immunoSEQ multiplex PCR; TCRdb stores just in-frame clones and leaves some out. The table records roughly 100,000 clones, roughly 90% of them present only once. The material sequenced was peripheral blood, taken on day 0 of AZD1222 vaccination. The clonotype was recovered from an adult in good health.

Written as DNA, the CDR3 is TGTGCCACCAGTGCGGCAGACTTTAACCAAGAGACCCAGTACTTC. Protein product: CATSAADFNQETQYF. The chain links TRBV24-1 to TRBJ2-5; D is unclear. This CDR3 is 15 amino acids long. Germline loops: CDR1 KGHDR, CDR2 SFDVKD. Trimming cost V 5 bases and J 0 bases, with 12 bases left between them.